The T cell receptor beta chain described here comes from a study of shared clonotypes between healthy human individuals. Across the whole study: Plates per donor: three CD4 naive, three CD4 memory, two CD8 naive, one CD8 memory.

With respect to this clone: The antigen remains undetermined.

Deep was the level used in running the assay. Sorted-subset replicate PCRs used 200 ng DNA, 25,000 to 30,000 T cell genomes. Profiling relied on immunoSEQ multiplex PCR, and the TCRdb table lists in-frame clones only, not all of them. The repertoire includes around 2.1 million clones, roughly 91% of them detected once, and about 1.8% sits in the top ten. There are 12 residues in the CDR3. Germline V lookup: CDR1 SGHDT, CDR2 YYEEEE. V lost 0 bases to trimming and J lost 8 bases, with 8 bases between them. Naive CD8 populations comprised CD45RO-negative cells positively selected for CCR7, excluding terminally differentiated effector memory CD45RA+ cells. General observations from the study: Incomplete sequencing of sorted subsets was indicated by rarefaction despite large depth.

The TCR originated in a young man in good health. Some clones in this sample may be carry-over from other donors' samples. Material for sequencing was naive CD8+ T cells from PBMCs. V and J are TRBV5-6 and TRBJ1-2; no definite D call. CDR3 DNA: TGTGCCAGCAGCTTGGAGGGAGGGGGCTACACCTTC. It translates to CASSLEGGGYTF. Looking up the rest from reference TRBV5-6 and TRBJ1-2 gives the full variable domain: DAGVTQSPTHLIKTRGQQVTLRCSPKSGHDTVSWYQQALGQGPQFIFQYYEEEERQRGNFPDRFSGHQFPNYSSELNVNALLLGDSALYLCASSLEGGGYTFGSGTRLTVV.